The clone carrying this T cell receptor beta chain has just a few counts. This CDR3 has 16 residues. The germline V gene encodes CDR1 SGHTA and CDR2 FQGNSA. The ends were cut back, 5 bases at V and 5 bases at J, with 21 bases in the middle. Isolated PBMCs totaled at least 7 million in each sample. The sample comes from a study of blood T cells in healthy people across ages. A second PCR, run for roughly 7 to 12 cycles, used a sample-barcoded 5' primer plus a J-beta primer mix. TCRdb redid the calling of the 5' RACE reads with MiXCR, one entry per CDR3 protein. The sample contains about 560,000 distinct CDR3 sequences, about 25% of which appear only once. These data were also filed under a second study, of T cells of mothers and their children.

The gene calls are TRBV7-2 and TRBJ2-5, with D possibly TRBD2 on 7 matching bases. The sample consisted of blood. The clonotype was recovered from a boy between 2 and 10 years old in good health. In nucleotides, the CDR3 is TGTGCCAGCAGCCCTGAGCGTTGGGGGAGGGGGGAGACCCAGTACTTC. It specifies CASSPERWGRGETQYF.